Following are 16 T cell receptor beta chains from one sample sequenced in a study of beta chain features in type 1 diabetes. The sequenced template was cDNA made from the entire isolated RNA. TCRdb's copy holds only in-frame clones and misses some; the assay was immunoSEQ multiplex PCR. The table includes 200,000 to 300,000 clones, approximately 14% detected once. Study-wide points: Type 1 diabetes patients had TCRB CDR3s that were shorter (moderately but significantly so) in all four CD4+ subsets.

Antigens for these TCRs are unknown. Sequencing was done on a sample of naive CD4+ T cells from blood. Receptors originate from a man aged 25-40 years with type 1 diabetes.

The V call is TRBV15, the J call TRBJ1-2; the match to TRBD1 covers 11 bases. Per the germline V gene, CDR1 is LNHNV and CDR2 is YYDKDF (reference sequence). CDR3 length: 15 amino acids. V lost 1 base and J lost 4; bases outside the gene matches: 2. CDR3 coding DNA: TGTGCCACCAGCAGAGTCGGACAGGGGGCCTATGGCTACACCTTC. This gives the protein CATSRVGQGAYGYTF.

A remark on this clone: Other DNA sequences in this specimen translate into the identical CDR3. The rearrangement uses TRBV7-2 and TRBJ2-1; D uncertain. Trimming removed 1 base at V and 4 bases at J, with 5 bases between. The CDR3 sequence is 13 residues long. Germline V gene data show CDR1 as SGHTA and CDR2 as FQGNSA. CDR3 in amino acids: CASSLDYYNEQFF. The DNA for the CDR3 is TGTGCCAGCAGCTTAGACTATTACAATGAGCAGTTCTTC.

The genes are TRBV5-4 and TRBJ2-7; D may be TRBD2 (5 bases). The V gene's germline CDR1 is SGHNT and CDR2 YYREEE (reference sequence). Between the trimmed V and J ends, which lost 4 bases and 2 bases, there was a span of 19 bases. The CDR3 length is 16 residues. CDR3 sequence: CASSLSVGGLAYEQYF. Written as DNA, the CDR3 is TGTGCCAGCAGCCTAAGCGTCGGCGGGCTAGCCTACGAGCAGTACTTC.

The chain has TRBV6-5 and TRBJ2-7, with 8 nucleotides matching TRBD2. V was pared by 0 bases and J by 3 bases, with 4 bases of the junction left unmatched. Germline V CDR1 and CDR2: MNHEY, SVGAGI. The CDR3 has 15 amino acids. The CDR3: CASSYSSREGYEQYF. The CDR3 nucleotides read TGTGCCAGCAGTTACTCGAGTCGGGAGGGCTACGAGCAGTACTTC.

A few counts support this clone. The rearrangement joins TRBV19 to TRBJ1-2, with D hard to call. Trimming stripped 5 bases from V and 3 bases from J, with 13 bases between. The CDR3 consists of 14 residues. The germline gives CDR1 LNHDA, CDR2 SQIVND (reference sequence). The CDR3 DNA is TGTGCCAGTAGTCCCCGAGCGGCGGACTATGGCTACACCTTC. The encoded protein is CASSPRAADYGYTF.

This clone was observed a handful of times. V and J are TRBV11-2 and TRBJ1-1; TRBD1 aligns across 9 bases. Germline CDR1 is SGHAT and CDR2 is FQNNGV. Trimming cost V 7 bases and J 11 bases; bases outside gene matches: 11. The CDR3 consists of 13 residues. DNA for the CDR3: TGTGCCAGCAACCGGGACAGGGACCCTTATGCTTTCTTT. As protein: CASNRDRDPYAFF.

In this sample, this clone turned up a few times. The CDR3 sequence is CASSLLAVPIHEQFF. CDR3 DNA sequence: TGTGCCAGCTCGCTACTAGCGGTGCCTATCCATGAGCAGTTCTTC. This chain links TRBV18 with TRBJ2-1, with 8 bases identical to TRBD2. The trim removed 6 bases at V and 8 bases at J, leaving 12 bases unmatched. Germline CDR1 KGHSH, CDR2 LQKENI. The CDR3 extends over 15 amino acids.

The chain combines TRBV2 with TRBJ1-5, with D uncertain. V lost 0 bases, J lost 4 bases, and 10 bases lay in between. The CDR3 runs 15 residues. The germline CDR1 and CDR2 sequences are SNHLY and FYNNEI. CDR3 DNA: TGTGCCAGCAGTGAAGCGCGCGGGGATAATCAGCCCCAGCATTTT. It specifies CASSEARGDNQPQHF.

This clone was seen more than once but under ten times. This sequence joins TRBV19 and TRBJ1-5; no reliable D call. The germline V gene encodes CDR1 LNHDA and CDR2 SQIVND (reference sequence). This CDR3 region has 14 residues. With 1 base removed from V and 4 bases from J, the gap between germline ends came to 8 bases. CDR3 coding DNA: TGTGCCAGTAGTATAGTTTCGGGGAATCAGCCCCAGCATTTT. Residues: CASSIVSGNQPQHF.

The genes are TRBV5-1 and TRBJ2-3; TRBD1 is a possible D gene (5 bases). CDR1 and CDR2 from the germline V gene are SGHRS and YFSETQ. The V and J ends lost 3 bases and 0 bases respectively, with 8 bases between them. This CDR3 spans 14 amino acids. The CDR3 is CASSSGHSTDTQYF. The CDR3 nucleotides read TGCGCCAGCAGCTCTGGACACAGCACAGATACGCAGTATTTT.

A note on this clone: Other DNA variants within this sample encode the same CDR3. The chain links TRBV5-1 to TRBJ2-3; D may be TRBD2 (6 bases). Trimming cost V 4 bases and J 1 base, with 10 bases left between them. CDR1 and CDR2 (germline): SGHRS, YFSETQ. The CDR3 sequence is 14 residues long. The chain's CDR3 is CASSPTGGTDTQYF. The CDR3, as DNA: TGCGCCAGCAGCCCGACGGGAGGCACAGATACGCAGTATTTT.

This clone has more than one count but fewer than ten. The chain links TRBV2 to TRBJ2-7, with 9 bases fitting TRBD1. J was trimmed by 2 bases and V by 5 bases; bases with no gene match: 4. Germline CDR1 is SNHLY and CDR2 is FYNNEI. The CDR3 runs 14 residues. CDR3 protein: CASSQDRGAYEQYF. As DNA, the CDR3 is TGTGCCAGCAGTCAGGACAGGGGCGCCTACGAGCAGTACTTC.

This chain links TRBV19 with TRBJ1-2; no clear D. CDR1 is LNHDA, CDR2 SQIVND, per germline (reference sequence). Trimming left V 4 bases short and J 1 base short, with 4 bases between. This CDR3 region has 12 residues. The CDR3 DNA reads as TGTGCCAGTAGTACAGTTAACTATGGCTACACCTTC. This gives the protein CASSTVNYGYTF.

V and J are TRBV7-2 and TRBJ2-3; TRBD2 is a possible D gene (6 bases). Trimming stripped 3 bases from V and 1 base from J, with 11 bases between. CDR1 and CDR2 from the germline V gene are SGHTA and FQGNSA. The CDR3 extends over 15 amino acids. CDR3 nucleotide sequence: TGTGCCAGCAGCTTCGGCGGGGTGGGCACAGATACGCAGTATTTT. Translation: CASSFGGVGTDTQYF.

This sequence joins TRBV29-1 and TRBJ2-1, with 8 bases that match TRBD2. Germline V gene sequence: CDR1 SQVTM, CDR2 ANQGSEA. The J segment lost 7 bases and the V segment lost 3 bases, leaving 8 bases of the junction unmatched. The CDR3 length is 14 residues. The CDR3 sequence: CSVDRVSGKNEQFF. CDR3 DNA: TGCAGCGTTGATCGCGTTAGCGGGAAAAATGAGCAGTTCTTC.

The V call is TRBV18, the J call TRBJ1-4; a possible D gene is TRBD1 (6 bases). Between the trimmed V and J ends, which lost 3 bases and 10 bases, there was a span of 12 bases. The CDR3 spans 13 residues. Germline V gives CDR1 KGHSH, CDR2 LQKENI. The CDR3 sequence is CASSPAIQGKLFF. CDR3 in DNA: TGTGCCAGCTCACCGGCGATACAGGGAAAACTGTTTTTT.